The 17 T cell receptor beta chains in this list originate from one sample, sequenced in a study of tumor-infiltrating lymphocytes in oesophageal squamous cell carcinoma (dated by TCRdb to 2015 to 2016). Library creation used PCR. The instrument was an Illumina HiSeq 2000. Starting from the raw public reads, TCRdb applied fastp trimming at Q25, assembled clones with MiXCR and retained in-frame beta chains. Rows merge per CDR3 protein into single entries with the most common DNA and genes. This sample holds around 21,000 distinct CDR3 sequences; approximately 39% were observed only once. The ten largest clones represent over 9.5% of the sample. Sequencing input: normal esophageal tissue next to the tumor. These receptors were collected from a male donor with esophageal squamous cell carcinoma.

This clonotype was observed a single time. Possible read error: a much larger clone is one base away. The chain recombines TRBV11-2 with TRBJ2-1, with a tentative D call TRBD1 (5 bases). The CDR3 runs 17 residues. CDR1 SGHAT and CDR2 FQNNGV come from the germline V gene. Trimming removed 5 bases at V and 10 bases at J, with 27 bases between. Written as DNA, the CDR3 is TGTGCCAGCAGCAACGCCTTCAGGGTCCTAGTCACCTACGAGCAGTTCTTC. Translation gives CASSNAFRVLVTYEQFF.

The V gene is TRBV7-8, the J gene TRBJ2-3; D gene ambiguous. The length of the CDR3 is 15 residues. Germline V gene lookup returns CDR1 SGHVS and CDR2 FQNEAQ. Trimming took 1 base from V and 0 from J, leaving 8 bases between them. CDR3 region: CASSLVTASTDTQYF. The CDR3 DNA reads as TGTGCCAGCAGCTTAGTTACAGCTAGCACAGATACGCAGTATTTT.

In regard to this clonotype: The junction differs from germline at one of its ends, possibly a read error. This rearrangement joins TRBV7-2 to TRBJ2-1, with D unclear. The CDR3 covers 13 residues. Germline-derived CDR1 and CDR2 are SGHTA and FQGNSA. In DNA, the CDR3 is TGTGCCAGCCAAGAACGGTATAATTCACCCCTCCACTTC. It encodes CASQERYNSPLHF. The complete variable domain, with remaining parts taken from reference TRBV7-2 and TRBJ2-1, reads GAGVSQSPSNKVTEKGKDVELRCDPISGHTALYWYRQSLGQGLEFLIYFQGNSAPDKSGLPSDRFSAERTGGSVSTLTIQRTQQEDSAVYLCASQERYNSPLHFGPGTRLTVL.

This clonotype was detected many times. The DNA of the CDR3 is TGTGCCAGCAGTTTATCTGCGACAGGGTATTACACTGAAGCTTTCTTT. Amino acids: CASSLSATGYYTEAFF. This chain connects TRBV28 to TRBJ1-1; 7 nucleotides agree with TRBD1. Germline CDR1 is MDHEN and CDR2 is SYDVKM. The V and J ends lost 1 base and 3 bases, in that order; junction bases with no gene match: 8. The length of the CDR3 is 16 residues.

This clonotype appeared a single time. The chain couples TRBV27 to TRBJ2-1; 11 bases map to TRBD2. The CDR3 consists of 14 residues. With 3 bases clipped from V and 6 bases from J, the junction kept 1 base outside the gene matches. Germline V gene sequence: CDR1 MNHEY, CDR2 SMNVEV (reference sequence). In nucleotides, the CDR3 is TGTGCCAGCAGTTTGACTAGCGGGGCCAATGAGCAGTTCTTC. Its protein product is CASSLTSGANEQFF.

This clonotype was picked up many times. J is TRBJ2-1 and V is TRBV5-1, with TRBD1 as a possible D gene (5 bases). V lost 1 base and J 0 bases, leaving 14 bases between the germline ends. The CDR3 runs 17 residues. Germline CDR1 SGHRS, CDR2 YFSETQ. The DNA for the CDR3 is TGCGCCAGCAGCTTGAGGGCAGGGCCTAGCTCCTACAATGAGCAGTTCTTC. Its protein product is CASSLRAGPSSYNEQFF. Looking up the rest from reference TRBV5-1 and TRBJ2-1 gives the full variable domain: KAGVTQTPRYLIKTRGQQVTLSCSPISGHRSVSWYQQTPGQGLQFLFEYFSETQRNKGNFPGRFSGRQFSNSRSEMNVSTLELGDSALYLCASSLRAGPSSYNEQFFGPGTRLTVL.

As concerns this clonotype: A read error may explain this, as a much larger clone is one base away. The genes are TRBV19 and TRBJ2-3; the match to TRBD1 covers 8 bases. The DNA end is more similar to TRBJ2-7, so the J call may be wrong. The CDR3 consists of 15 residues. CDR1 is LNHDA, CDR2 SQIVND, per germline (reference sequence). Written as DNA, the CDR3 is TGTGCCAGTAGTATGACCAGGGGGCCTAACAATGAGCAGTACTTC. Translated, it gives CASSMTRGPNNEQYF.

This clonotype is judged medium-sized. The rearrangement links TRBV7-3 to TRBJ2-5, with D perhaps matching TRBD2 (7 bases). Germline-derived CDR1 and CDR2 are SGHTA and FQGTGA. V lost 2 bases, J lost 4 bases, and 11 bases lay in between. There are 14 residues in the CDR3. The CDR3 DNA follows: TGTGCCAGCAGCTTAGGCGGGGGCAGAGAGACCCAGTACTTC. Its translation: CASSLGGGRETQYF. The full variable domain, with the rest looked up from reference TRBV7-3 and TRBJ2-5, is GAGVSQTPSNKVTEKGKYVELRCDPISGHTALYWYRQSLGQGPEFLIYFQGTGAADDSGLPNDRFFAVRPEGSVSTLKIQRTERGDSAVYLCASSLGGGRETQYFGPGTRLLVL.

V gene TRBV12-3 or TRBV12-4 combines with J gene TRBJ2-2; 16 positions match TRBD2. Trimming at V came to 6 bases and at J to 1 base, leaving 8 bases not matched to a gene. The CDR3 has 19 amino acids. CDR3 nucleotides: TGTGCCAGCAGCCCAGGGACTAGCGGGAGGGCCCGGAACACCGGGGAGCTGTTTTTT. The encoded protein is CASSPGTSGRARNTGELFF.

This clonotype was recorded at least ten times. The chain combines TRBV6-6 with TRBJ2-3; 8 bases are a match to TRBD1. The junction had 5 bases not matched to a gene; V was cut back by 2 bases and J by 1 base. From germline, CDR1 is MNHNY and CDR2 SVGAGI (reference sequence). There are 16 residues in the CDR3. DNA of the CDR3: TGTGCCAGCAGTTACAGGGCAGGGGGCGGCACAGATACGCAGTATTTT. Its translation: CASSYRAGGGTDTQYF.

This clonotype has ten or more counts. V is TRBV12-3 or TRBV12-4 and J is TRBJ2-5, with TRBD2 matching over 9 bases. The CDR3 is made up of 15 amino acids. V shed 3 bases and J 1 base; nucleotides not matched to a gene: 3. Here the CDR3 DNA reads TGTGCCAGCAGTTTGGGGCGGGGGGGCCAAGAGACCCAGTACTTC. Translation: CASSLGRGGQETQYF.

V is TRBV7-3 and J is TRBJ2-4, with D perhaps TRBD1 (5 bases). The closer fit of TRBJ2-7 to the DNA end suggests the J call may be wrong. CDR1 SGHTA and CDR2 FQGTGA come from the germline V gene. The CDR3 length is 13 residues. Here the CDR3 reads CASSIGHLYEQYF. In DNA, the CDR3 is TGTGCCAGCAGCATCGGACACCTATACGAGCAGTACTTC.

As regards this clonotype: One end of the junction fails to match germline, which may point to a read error. This chain connects TRBV7-2 to TRBJ2-5; the D is unclear. The CDR3 runs to 11 residues. Germline loops: CDR1 SGHTA, CDR2 FQGNSA. CDR3 amino acids: CASSSHNEEFF. The CDR3, as DNA: TGTGCCAGCAGCTCGCACAATGAGGAGTTCTTC.

This rearrangement joins TRBV7-2 to TRBJ2-5; 10 bases map to TRBD2. The tail of the sequence fits TRBJ2-7 better, so the J call may be wrong. CDR3 length equals 18 residues. Looked up from germline, CDR1 is SGHTA and CDR2 is FQGNSA. The CDR3 nucleotides read TGTGCCAGCAGCTTAGCGCTGTCTAGCGGGAGTATAGGCTACGAGCAGTACTTC. Translated, it gives CASSLALSSGSIGYEQYF.

The chain is built from TRBV19 and TRBJ2-3, with a weak D call TRBD2 (5 bases). The CDR3 totals 15 residues. Trimming pared 8 bases from V and 2 bases from J, leaving 17 bases between. CDR1 and CDR2 (germline): LNHDA, SQIVND (reference sequence). The CDR3 is CASSGLWRTTDTQYF. The CDR3 DNA reads TGTGCCAGTTCGGGTCTCTGGAGGACCACAGATACGCAGTATTTT.

The V call is TRBV7-2, the J call TRBJ2-7, with D tentatively TRBD1 (6 bases). The germline V gene has CDR1 SGHTA and CDR2 FQGNSA. CDR3 size: 14 residues. Deletions cut 2 bases from V and 5 bases from J, with 13 bases between. CDR3 loop: CASSLNRAENEQYF. The CDR3 bases are TGTGCCAGCAGCTTAAACAGGGCTGAGAACGAGCAGTACTTC.

This clonotype was recorded at least ten times. The genes are TRBV28 and TRBJ1-5; D unresolved. V lost 3 bases to trimming and J lost 7 bases, with 16 bases between them. The CDR3 has 15 amino acids. Looked up from germline, CDR1 is MDHEN and CDR2 is SYDVKM. CDR3 sequence reads: CASSFLQISGQPQHF. The CDR3 coding sequence is TGTGCCAGCAGTTTCTTGCAAATCTCCGGGCAGCCCCAGCATTTT.